This T cell receptor beta chain appears in the sequencing data of a study of shared clonotypes between healthy human individuals. Study-wide results and caveats: In general, naive subsets displayed greater estimated richness than memory subsets did. The study found approximately 5% of naive CD4 clonotypes shared across a handful of donors.

Concerning this clone itself: As yet, its antigen is unknown.

V was clipped by 4 bases and J by 5 bases; unmatched bases: 8. Germline values: CDR1 SGHAT, CDR2 FQNNGV. The CDR3 runs to 15 residues. Data came from immunoSEQ multiplex PCR; TCRdb stores just in-frame clones and leaves some out. The table shows about 2.3 million clones, with less than 95% occurring only once. V gene TRBV11-2 combines with J gene TRBJ1-1, with 9 nucleotides matching TRBD1. This TCR was recovered from a man in his late teens or twenties in good health. Some clones in this sample may be carry-over from other donors' samples. Sample: naive CD4+ T cells from PBMCs. Indicated subset: CD45RA+ positively selected. The CDR3 spells CASSSFRDRDTEAFF. In nucleotides, the CDR3 is TGTGCCAGCAGCTCCTTCCGGGACAGGGATACTGAAGCTTTCTTT.